This TCR beta chain was sequenced during a study of T cell responses to AZD1222 COVID-19 vaccine. Study information: Analyses pooled second doses at about 4 or about 12 weeks.

Some clones are missing from TCRdb's copy, which holds only in-frame ones; the method was immunoSEQ multiplex PCR. The sample has about 84,000 clones, about 90% seen once; the top ten hold roughly 1.6%. Turning to this clone: The antigen remains undetermined.

Study-level points and caveats: Increases in Spike-specific TCR breadth and depth were seen after two AZD1222 doses.

This specimen was peripheral blood, taken on day 0 of AZD1222 vaccination. The sequence was collected from an adult in good health.

The CDR3 nucleotides are TGCGCCAGCAGCGAAGGGGAAGGTTCCTACGAGCAGTACTTC. Translating it yields CASSEGEGSYEQYF. J is TRBJ2-7 and V is TRBV4-1; D perhaps matches TRBD1 (5 bases). V lost 5 bases and J lost 1, with 12 bases in between. Germline CDR1 MGHRA, CDR2 YSYEKL. This CDR3 has 14 amino acids.